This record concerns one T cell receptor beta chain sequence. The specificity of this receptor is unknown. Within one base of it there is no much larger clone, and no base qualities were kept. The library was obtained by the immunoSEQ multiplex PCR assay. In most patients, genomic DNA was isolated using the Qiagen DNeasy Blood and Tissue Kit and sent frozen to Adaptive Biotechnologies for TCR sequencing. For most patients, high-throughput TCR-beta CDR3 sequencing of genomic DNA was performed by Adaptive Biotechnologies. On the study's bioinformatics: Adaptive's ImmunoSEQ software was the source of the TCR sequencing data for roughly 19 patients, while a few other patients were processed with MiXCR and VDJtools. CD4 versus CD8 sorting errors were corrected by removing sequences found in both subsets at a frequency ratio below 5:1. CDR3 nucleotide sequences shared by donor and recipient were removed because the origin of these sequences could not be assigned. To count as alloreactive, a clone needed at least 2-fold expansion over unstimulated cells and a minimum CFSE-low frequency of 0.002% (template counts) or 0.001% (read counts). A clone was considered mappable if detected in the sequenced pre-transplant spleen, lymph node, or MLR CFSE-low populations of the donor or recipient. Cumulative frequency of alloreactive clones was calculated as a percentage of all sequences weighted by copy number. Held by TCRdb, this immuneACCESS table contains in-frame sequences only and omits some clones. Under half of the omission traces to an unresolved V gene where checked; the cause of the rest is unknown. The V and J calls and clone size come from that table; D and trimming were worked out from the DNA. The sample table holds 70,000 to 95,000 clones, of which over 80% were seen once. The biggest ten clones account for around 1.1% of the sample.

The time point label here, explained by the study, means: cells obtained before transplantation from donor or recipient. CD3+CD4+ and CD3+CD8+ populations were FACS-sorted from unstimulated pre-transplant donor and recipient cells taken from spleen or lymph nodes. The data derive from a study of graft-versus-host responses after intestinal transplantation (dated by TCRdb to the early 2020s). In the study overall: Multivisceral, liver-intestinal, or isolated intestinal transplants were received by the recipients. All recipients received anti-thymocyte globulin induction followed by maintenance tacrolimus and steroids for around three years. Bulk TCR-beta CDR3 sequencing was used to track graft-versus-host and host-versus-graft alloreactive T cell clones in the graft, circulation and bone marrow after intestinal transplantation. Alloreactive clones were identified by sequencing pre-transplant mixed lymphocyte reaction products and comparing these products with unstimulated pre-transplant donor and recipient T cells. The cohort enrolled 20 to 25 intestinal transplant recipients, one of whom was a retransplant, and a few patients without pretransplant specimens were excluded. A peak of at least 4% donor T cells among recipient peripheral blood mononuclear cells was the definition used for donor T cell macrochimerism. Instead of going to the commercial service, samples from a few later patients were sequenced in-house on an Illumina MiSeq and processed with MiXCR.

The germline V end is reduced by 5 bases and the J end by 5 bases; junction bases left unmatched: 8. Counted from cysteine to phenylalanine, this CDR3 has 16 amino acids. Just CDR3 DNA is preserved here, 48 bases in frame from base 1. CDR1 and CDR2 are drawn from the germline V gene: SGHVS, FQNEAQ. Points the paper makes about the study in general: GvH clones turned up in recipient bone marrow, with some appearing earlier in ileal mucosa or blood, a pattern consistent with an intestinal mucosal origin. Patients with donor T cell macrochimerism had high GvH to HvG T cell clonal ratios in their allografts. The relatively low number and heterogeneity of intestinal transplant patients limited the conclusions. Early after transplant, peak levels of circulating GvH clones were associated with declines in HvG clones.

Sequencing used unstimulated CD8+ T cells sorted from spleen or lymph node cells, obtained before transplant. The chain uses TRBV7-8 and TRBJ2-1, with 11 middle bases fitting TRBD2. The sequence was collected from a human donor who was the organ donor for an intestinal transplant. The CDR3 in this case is CASSPHLAGGDNEQFF. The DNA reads TGTGCCAGCAGCCCCCATCTAGCGGGAGGTGACAATGAGCAGTTCTTC.